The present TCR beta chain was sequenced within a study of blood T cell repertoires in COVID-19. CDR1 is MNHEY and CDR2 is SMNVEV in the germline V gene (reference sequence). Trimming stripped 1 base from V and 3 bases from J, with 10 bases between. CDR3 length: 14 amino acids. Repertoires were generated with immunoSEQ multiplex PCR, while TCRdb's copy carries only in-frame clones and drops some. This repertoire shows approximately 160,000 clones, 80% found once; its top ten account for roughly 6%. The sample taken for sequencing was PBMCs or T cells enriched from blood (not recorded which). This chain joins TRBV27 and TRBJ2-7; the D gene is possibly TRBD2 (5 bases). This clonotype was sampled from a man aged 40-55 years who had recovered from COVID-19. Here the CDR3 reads CASSLLREVYEQYF. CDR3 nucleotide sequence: TGTGCCAGCAGTTTATTACGGGAAGTCTACGAGCAGTACTTC.